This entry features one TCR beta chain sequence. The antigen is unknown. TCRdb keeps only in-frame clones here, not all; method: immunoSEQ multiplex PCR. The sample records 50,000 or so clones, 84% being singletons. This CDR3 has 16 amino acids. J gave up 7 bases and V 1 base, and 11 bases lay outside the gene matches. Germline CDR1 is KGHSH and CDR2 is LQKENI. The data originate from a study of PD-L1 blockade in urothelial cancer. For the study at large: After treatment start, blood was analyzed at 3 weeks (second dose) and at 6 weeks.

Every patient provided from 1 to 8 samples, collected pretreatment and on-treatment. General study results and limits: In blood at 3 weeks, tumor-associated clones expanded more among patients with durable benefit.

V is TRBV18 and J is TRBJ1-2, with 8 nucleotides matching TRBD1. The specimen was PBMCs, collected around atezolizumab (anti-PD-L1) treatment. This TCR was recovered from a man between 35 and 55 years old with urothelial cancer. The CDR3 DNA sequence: TGTGCCAGCTCACCACAGGGGTCAGGGGGCATTGGTGGCTACACCTTC. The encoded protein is CASSPQGSGGIGGYTF.